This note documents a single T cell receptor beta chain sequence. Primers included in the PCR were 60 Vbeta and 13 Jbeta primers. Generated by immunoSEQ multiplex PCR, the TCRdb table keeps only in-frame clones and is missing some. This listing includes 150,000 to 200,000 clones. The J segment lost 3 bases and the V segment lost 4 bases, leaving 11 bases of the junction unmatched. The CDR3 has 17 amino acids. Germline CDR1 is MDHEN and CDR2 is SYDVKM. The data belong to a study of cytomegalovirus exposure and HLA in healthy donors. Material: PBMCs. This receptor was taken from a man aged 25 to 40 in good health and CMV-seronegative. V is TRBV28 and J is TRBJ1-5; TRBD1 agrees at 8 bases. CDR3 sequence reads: CASSSPTGAPSNQPQHF. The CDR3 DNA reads TGTGCCAGCAGTTCCCCGACAGGGGCGCCTTCCAATCAGCCCCAGCATTTT.